In this sample, the clone carrying this T cell receptor (beta chain) turned up a few times. Its target is not known. The data derive from a study of post-analysis software for immune sequencing data. Study results and caveats: Comparison of patients with controls showed a handful of TRBV segments more frequent in patients, TRBV5-6, TRBV5-1 and TRBV20-1 among them.

Libraries were made from TCR beta cDNA, and they carried unique molecular identifiers. MiXCR, run by TCRdb on the PCR reads, gives a single entry per CDR3 protein. In the table there are around 400,000 distinct CDR3 sequences, about a third of which are singletons. CDR3 length equals 17 residues. V was pared by 1 base and J by 2 bases, with 6 bases of the junction left unmatched. Germline CDR1 SGHNT, CDR2 YYREEE (reference sequence). This clonotype was obtained from a girl aged 10-17 years with multiple sclerosis. Input material: blood. The chain combines TRBV5-4 with TRBJ2-3; 11 bases are shared with TRBD2. In DNA form, the CDR3 reads TGTGCCAGCAGCTTGCAACTAGCGGGGGCCAACACAGATACGCAGTATTTT. It is translated as CASSLQLAGANTDTQYF.